This T cell receptor (beta chain) is drawn from a study of cytotoxic CD8 clonotypes in ibrutinib-treated CLL. Study-level findings and limits: Sustained-remission and progressing patients had unequal sampling times.

CDR1 is MNHEY, CDR2 SMNVEV, per germline (reference sequence). V trimming: 5 bases; J trimming: 2 bases; junction bases outside the gene matches: 5. CDR3 length: 17 amino acids. Concerning this clone itself: The antigen is undetermined.

Data came from immunoSEQ multiplex PCR; TCRdb stores just in-frame clones and leaves some out. Altogether roughly 250,000 clones are present, 70% being singletons, with the ten largest covering 15%. V gene TRBV27 combines with J gene TRBJ2-3, with 15 bases lining up with TRBD2. This TCR was sampled from a human donor with chronic lymphocytic leukemia. The input for sequencing was PBMCs, taken after 24 months of ibrutinib treatment. CDR3 residues: CASSTRTSGRATDTQYF. Here the CDR3 DNA reads TGTGCCAGCAGTACCCGGACTAGCGGGAGGGCCACAGATACGCAGTATTTT.